The 21 T cell receptor beta chains below all came from one sample that was sequenced in a study of cytomegalovirus exposure and HLA in healthy donors. It was with 60 Vbeta and 13 Jbeta primers that the PCR ran. This table comes from immunoSEQ multiplex PCR, and its TCRdb copy is limited to in-frame clones, with some not included. The sample holds around 180,000 clones, 60% to 80% seen once. Input material: PBMCs. The receptors come from a man between 60 and 75 years old in good health and CMV-seronegative.

This clone was detected only a few times. The J gene is TRBJ2-1, the V gene TRBV29-1; TRBD2 aligns across 14 bases. This CDR3 is built from 15 residues. The V gene end was trimmed by 3 bases and the J gene end by 9 bases; junction bases not matched to a gene: 7. CDR1 SQVTM and CDR2 ANQGSEA come from the germline V gene. CDR3 region: CSVERGLAGVGEQFF. CDR3 sequence (DNA): TGCAGCGTTGAGAGGGGACTAGCGGGAGTTGGTGAGCAGTTCTTC.

The rearrangement uses TRBV7-8 and TRBJ2-7; no firm D call. From germline, CDR1 is SGHVS and CDR2 FQNEAQ. V was shortened by 5 bases and J by 3 bases, with 14 bases between the two germline ends. This CDR3 region has 14 residues. Here the CDR3 DNA reads TGTGCCAGCAGCCTCCGGGTAGAGAACTACGAGCAGTACTTC. Amino acid sequence: CASSLRVENYEQYF.

V and J are TRBV28 and TRBJ2-7, with D unresolved. Between the trimmed V and J ends, which lost 5 bases and 6 bases, there was a span of 11 bases. In germline, CDR1 is MDHEN, CDR2 SYDVKM. The CDR3 runs to 12 residues. The CDR3 coding sequence is TGTGCCAGCAGTCCGCCCACTGCCGAGCAGTACTTC. It codes for CASSPPTAEQYF.

This rearrangement joins TRBV12-2 to TRBJ2-4; the D segment call TRBD1 is taken from the table without a DNA check. TRBV12-2 is classified as a pseudogene. This CDR3 spans 13 amino acids. The CDR3 reads CASRQRQGNDQYF. In DNA, the CDR3 is TGTGCAAGTCGCCAAAGACAGGGGAACGATCAGTACTTC.

The chain couples TRBV4-2 to TRBJ2-1; 10 nucleotides align to TRBD2. Germline trimming cut 4 bases from V and 3 bases from J; bases unmatched to any gene: 6. This CDR3 region has 16 residues. The germline V gene has CDR1 LGHNA and CDR2 YNFKEQ. This chain's CDR3 is CASSPATSGIYNEQFF. The DNA of the CDR3 is TGTGCCAGCAGCCCGGCCACTAGCGGGATCTACAATGAGCAGTTCTTC.

This clone was seen once. The gene calls are TRBV30 and TRBJ2-1; D possibly corresponds to TRBD2 (5 bases). The CDR3 loop spans 16 amino acids. Trimming pared 2 bases from V and 5 bases from J, leaving 19 bases between. Germline CDR1 is GTSNPN and CDR2 is SVGIG (reference sequence). The DNA for the CDR3 is TGTGCCTGGAGTAAGGGAGAAGGGTGGGTTGACAATGAGCAGTTCTTC. Encoded protein: CAWSKGEGWVDNEQFF.

V and J are TRBV29-1 and TRBJ1-1; tentative D call: TRBD1 (6 bases). V lost 2 bases and J 0 bases, leaving 7 bases between the germline ends. In germline, CDR1 is SQVTM, CDR2 ANQGSEA. This CDR3 has 13 residues. CDR3 loop: CSVEKGVNTEAFF. The CDR3 DNA reads TGCAGCGTTGAAAAGGGGGTGAACACTGAAGCTTTCTTT.

The CDR3: CASSSERDRISGYTF. The DNA for the CDR3 is TGTGCCAGCAGCTCCGAGAGGGACAGAATATCTGGCTACACCTTC. The genes are TRBV7-2 and TRBJ1-2; 7 bases fit TRBD1. This CDR3 contains 15 residues. Germline V gene lookup returns CDR1 SGHTA and CDR2 FQGNSA. The junction had 12 bases not matched to a gene; V was cut back by 4 bases and J by 7 bases.

The CDR3 sequence is CASSLAGGGAQPQHF. The CDR3 region has the DNA TGTGCCAGCAGCTTAGCGGGGGGAGGGGCACAGCCCCAGCATTTT. The chain employs TRBV7-8 and TRBJ1-5, with a weak D call TRBD1 (5 bases). The CDR3 consists of 15 residues. CDR1 SGHVS and CDR2 FQNEAQ come from the germline V gene. Trimming pared 0 bases from V and 7 bases from J, leaving 13 bases between.

The rearrangement uses TRBV19 and TRBJ1-1; the D is unclear. Germline CDR1 is LNHDA and CDR2 is SQIVND (reference sequence). The CDR3 has 14 amino acids. Trimming cost V 5 bases and J 4 bases, with 14 bases left between them. CDR3 bases: TGTGCCAGTAGTGTCCTGGGCTCGAGCACTGAAGCTTTCTTT. It yields the protein CASSVLGSSTEAFF.

In this sample, this clone turned up once. The chain recombines TRBV6-5 with TRBJ1-2; D perhaps matches TRBD1 (5 bases). The CDR3 runs 15 residues. CDR1 MNHEY and CDR2 SVGAGI come from the germline V gene. V lost 6 bases, J lost 2 bases, and 16 bases lay in between. CDR3 DNA: TGTGCCAGCAGCGCTCGGGGGACTCCCAACTATGGCTACACCTTC. The encoded protein is CASSARGTPNYGYTF.

This clone was detected only a few times. V usage is TRBV5-8 and J usage is TRBJ1-3; 9 bases match TRBD1. Germline loops: CDR1 SGHTS, CDR2 YDEGEE. The CDR3 is made up of 17 amino acids. The V segment lost 0 bases and the J segment 0 bases; nucleotides outside the gene matches: 4. The CDR3 spells CASSLDRGRVSGNTIYF. CDR3 DNA sequence: TGTGCCAGCAGCTTGGACAGGGGGCGCGTCTCTGGAAACACCATATATTTT.

The chain links TRBV5-1 to TRBJ1-1; TRBD1 matches 12 bases. The CDR3 has 16 residues. V lost 1 base to trimming and J lost 5 bases; unmatched junction nucleotides: 6. In germline, CDR1 is SGHRS, CDR2 YFSETQ. CDR3 residues: CASSLSSGQGATEAFF. The CDR3 nucleotides are TGCGCCAGCAGCTTGTCTTCGGGACAGGGGGCGACTGAAGCTTTCTTT. The variable domain in full, with the rest retrieved from reference TRBV5-1 and TRBJ1-1, is KAGVTQTPRYLIKTRGQQVTLSCSPISGHRSVSWYQQTPGQGLQFLFEYFSETQRNKGNFPGRFSGRQFSNSRSEMNVSTLELGDSALYLCASSLSSGQGATEAFFGQGTRLTVV.

This clone was found once. J is TRBJ1-1 and V is TRBV7-2, with D possibly being TRBD1 (6 bases). The CDR3 consists of 14 residues. Per the germline V gene, CDR1 is SGHTA and CDR2 is FQGNSA. Trimming cost V 2 bases and J 4 bases, with 11 bases left between them. In DNA form, the CDR3 reads TGTGCCAGCAGCTTATTAGGGGGGGGCACTGAAGCTTTCTTT. Its protein is CASSLLGGGTEAFF.

This clone was counted a few times. The chain has TRBV5-1 and TRBJ1-3; D gene ambiguous. This CDR3 spans 15 amino acids. V gave up 4 bases and J gave up 0 bases, with 11 bases separating them. The germline CDR1 and CDR2 sequences are SGHRS and YFSETQ. The CDR3 sequence: CASSERHDSGNTIYF. The CDR3 DNA is TGCGCCAGCAGCGAGCGGCACGACTCTGGAAACACCATATATTTT.

The chain has TRBV6-5 and TRBJ2-2, with 7 nucleotides matching TRBD2. The CDR3 covers 16 residues. Losses at the gene ends were 2 bases for V and 0 bases for J; bases not matched to a gene: 3. Germline V gives CDR1 MNHEY, CDR2 SVGAGI. CDR3 residues: CASSYLSGSNTGELFF. The CDR3 bases are TGTGCCAGCAGTTACCTTAGCGGGTCGAACACCGGGGAGCTGTTTTTT.

The gene calls are TRBV30 and TRBJ2-1, with D perhaps TRBD2 (6 bases). Trimming took 0 bases from V and 8 from J, leaving 14 bases between them. The CDR3 sequence is 14 residues long. Germline-derived CDR1 and CDR2 are GTSNPN and SVGIG (reference sequence). CDR3 in amino acids: CAWSVGGGSYEQFF. DNA for the CDR3: TGTGCCTGGAGTGTAGGTGGAGGGAGCTATGAGCAGTTCTTC.

The gene calls are TRBV18 and TRBJ1-1; D might be TRBD1 (5 bases). CDR1 is KGHSH, CDR2 LQKENI, per germline. The CDR3 consists of 15 residues. V gave up 2 bases and J gave up 2 bases, with 12 bases separating them. The CDR3 region is CASSPGEGRNTEAFF. The CDR3, as DNA: TGTGCCAGCTCACCAGGGGAGGGGCGTAACACTGAAGCTTTCTTT.

This clone was seen a single time. The rearrangement uses TRBV27 and TRBJ2-5, with 11 bases identical to TRBD2. Germline trimming cut 2 bases from V and 2 bases from J; bases unmatched to any gene: 7. The CDR3 is 17 residues long. Germline lookup yields CDR1 MNHEY and CDR2 SMNVEV (reference sequence). CDR3 loop: CASSLRYRTSGQETQYF. The CDR3 DNA is TGTGCCAGCAGTTTAAGGTATAGGACTAGCGGGCAAGAGACCCAGTACTTC.

In this sample, this clone turned up a few times. V and J are TRBV14 and TRBJ1-4; 7 positions match TRBD1. CDR3 size: 14 residues. Per the germline V gene, CDR1 is SGHDN and CDR2 is FVKESK. Unmatched junction bases numbered 4, after V lost 4 bases and J lost 5 bases. The CDR3 nucleotides are TGTGCCAGCAGCCGAACGACAGGGAATGAAAAACTGTTTTTT. Translating gives CASSRTTGNEKLFF.

The chain combines TRBV2 with TRBJ1-1; D gene unclear. This CDR3 has 14 amino acids. Looked up from germline, CDR1 is SNHLY and CDR2 is FYNNEI. V was clipped by 6 bases and J by 8 bases, with 19 bases between them. CDR3 protein: CASSATTGVAEAFF. As DNA, the CDR3 is TGTGCCAGCAGCGCAACGACCGGAGTAGCCGAAGCTTTCTTT.